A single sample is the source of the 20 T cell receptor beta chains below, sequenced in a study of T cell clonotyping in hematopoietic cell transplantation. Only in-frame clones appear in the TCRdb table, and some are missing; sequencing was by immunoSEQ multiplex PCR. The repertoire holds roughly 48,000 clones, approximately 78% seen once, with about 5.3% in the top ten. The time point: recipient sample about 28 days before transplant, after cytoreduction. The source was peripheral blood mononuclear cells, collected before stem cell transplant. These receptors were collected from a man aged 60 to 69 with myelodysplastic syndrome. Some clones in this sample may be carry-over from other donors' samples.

CDR3: CASSVERGGSGANVLTF. The CDR3 nucleotides read TGTGCCAGCAGCGTAGAGCGGGGAGGGTCTGGGGCCAACGTCCTGACTTTC. V gene TRBV9 combines with J gene TRBJ2-6; 7 nucleotides match TRBD2. Looked up from germline, CDR1 is SGDLS and CDR2 is YYNGEE. The CDR3 consists of 17 residues. Trimming at V came to 0 bases and at J to 1 base, leaving 4 bases not matched to a gene.

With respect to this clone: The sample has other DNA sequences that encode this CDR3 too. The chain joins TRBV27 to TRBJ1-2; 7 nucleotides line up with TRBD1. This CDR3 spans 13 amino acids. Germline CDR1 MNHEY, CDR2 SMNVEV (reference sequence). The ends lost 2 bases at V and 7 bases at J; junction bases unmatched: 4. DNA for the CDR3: TGTGCCAGCAGTTTAGCAGGGGGAGGTGGCTACACCTTC. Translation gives CASSLAGGGGYTF.

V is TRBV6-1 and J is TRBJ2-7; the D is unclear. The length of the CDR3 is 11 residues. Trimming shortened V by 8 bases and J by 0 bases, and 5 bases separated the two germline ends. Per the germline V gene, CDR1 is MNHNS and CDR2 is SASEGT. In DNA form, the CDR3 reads TGTGCCAGCGCCTTCTCCTACGAGCAGTACTTC. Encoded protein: CASAFSYEQYF.

CDR3 residues: CASSISGIGNQPQHF. DNA of the CDR3: TGTGCCAGTAGTATTTCAGGGATCGGCAATCAGCCCCAGCATTTT. The V gene is TRBV19, the J gene TRBJ1-5; D possibly corresponds to TRBD1 (5 bases). Germline V gene data show CDR1 as LNHDA and CDR2 as SQIVND (reference sequence). This CDR3 region has 15 residues. V lost 3 bases and J lost 2, with 11 bases in between.

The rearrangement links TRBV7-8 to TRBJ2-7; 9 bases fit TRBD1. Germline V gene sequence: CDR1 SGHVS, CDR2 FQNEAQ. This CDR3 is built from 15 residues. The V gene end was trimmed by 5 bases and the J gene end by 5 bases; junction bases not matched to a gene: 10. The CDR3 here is CASSASGQGIDEQYF. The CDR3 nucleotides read TGTGCCAGCAGCGCCTCGGGACAGGGCATCGACGAGCAGTACTTC.

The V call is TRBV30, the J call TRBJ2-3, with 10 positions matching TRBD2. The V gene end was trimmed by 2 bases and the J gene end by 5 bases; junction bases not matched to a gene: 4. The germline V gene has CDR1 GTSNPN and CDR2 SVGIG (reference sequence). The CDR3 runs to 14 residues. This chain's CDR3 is CAWSIAGGVDTQYF. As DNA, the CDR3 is TGTGCCTGGAGTATAGCGGGGGGCGTAGATACGCAGTATTTT. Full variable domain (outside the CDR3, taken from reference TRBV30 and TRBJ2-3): SQTIHQWPATLVQPVGSPLSLECTVEGTSNPNLYWYRQAAGRGLQLLFYSVGIGQISSEVPQNLSASRPQDRQFILSSKKLLLSDSGFYLCAWSIAGGVDTQYFGPGTRLTVL.

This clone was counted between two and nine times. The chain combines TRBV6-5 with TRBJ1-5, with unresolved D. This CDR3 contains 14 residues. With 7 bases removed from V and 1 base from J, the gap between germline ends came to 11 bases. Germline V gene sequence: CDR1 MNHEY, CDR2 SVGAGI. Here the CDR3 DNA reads TGTGCCAGCAATGCCCCGGGGAGCAATCAGCCCCAGCATTTT. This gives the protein CASNAPGSNQPQHF.

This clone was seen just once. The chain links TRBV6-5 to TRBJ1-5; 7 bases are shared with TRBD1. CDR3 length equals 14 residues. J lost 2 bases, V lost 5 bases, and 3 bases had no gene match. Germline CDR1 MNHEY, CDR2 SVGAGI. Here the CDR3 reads CASSPGGGNQPQHF. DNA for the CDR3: TGTGCCAGCAGTCCAGGGGGAGGCAATCAGCCCCAGCATTTT.

CDR3: CASSSGGTDTQYF. The DNA for the CDR3 is TGTGCCAGCAGCTCCGGGGGGACAGATACGCAGTATTTT. The chain employs TRBV7-3 and TRBJ2-3, with 7 positions matching TRBD2. Germline CDR1 is SGHTA and CDR2 is FQGTGA. V dropped 4 bases and J dropped 3; count of bases not matched to a gene: 1. The CDR3 extends over 13 amino acids. Supplemented by reference TRBV7-3 and TRBJ2-3, the full variable domain reads GAGVSQTPSNKVTEKGKYVELRCDPISGHTALYWYRQSLGQGPEFLIYFQGTGAADDSGLPNDRFFAVRPEGSVSTLKIQRTERGDSAVYLCASSSGGTDTQYFGPGTRLTVL.

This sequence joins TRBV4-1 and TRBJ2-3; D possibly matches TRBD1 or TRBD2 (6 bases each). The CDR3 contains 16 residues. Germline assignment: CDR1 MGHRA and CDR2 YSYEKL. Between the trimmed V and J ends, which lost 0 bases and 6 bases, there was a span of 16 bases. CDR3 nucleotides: TGCGCCAGCAGCCAAGATGAAGCGAGGGGGGCCGATACGCAGTATTTT. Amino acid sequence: CASSQDEARGADTQYF.

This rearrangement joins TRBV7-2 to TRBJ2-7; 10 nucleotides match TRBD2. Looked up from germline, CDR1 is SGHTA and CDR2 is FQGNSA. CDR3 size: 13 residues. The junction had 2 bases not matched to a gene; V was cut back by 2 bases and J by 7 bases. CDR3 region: CASSLWTSGEQYF. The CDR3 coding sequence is TGTGCCAGCAGCTTATGGACTAGCGGTGAGCAGTACTTC. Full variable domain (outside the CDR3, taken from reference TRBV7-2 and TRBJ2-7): GAGVSQSPSNKVTEKGKDVELRCDPISGHTALYWYRQSLGQGLEFLIYFQGNSAPDKSGLPSDRFSAERTGGSVSTLTIQRTQQEDSAVYLCASSLWTSGEQYFGPGTRLTVT.

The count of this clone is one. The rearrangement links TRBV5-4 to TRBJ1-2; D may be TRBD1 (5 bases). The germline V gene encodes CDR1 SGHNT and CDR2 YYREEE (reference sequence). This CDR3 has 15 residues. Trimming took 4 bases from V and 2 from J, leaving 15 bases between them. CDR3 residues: CASSRDSTPNYGYTF. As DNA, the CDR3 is TGTGCCAGCAGCCGAGACAGCACCCCGAACTATGGCTACACCTTC.

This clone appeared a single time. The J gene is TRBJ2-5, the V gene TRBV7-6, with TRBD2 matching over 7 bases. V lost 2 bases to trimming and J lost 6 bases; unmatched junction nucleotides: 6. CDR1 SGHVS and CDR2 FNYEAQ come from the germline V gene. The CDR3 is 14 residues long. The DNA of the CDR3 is TGTGCCAGCAGCTTATGGGGGGGGGAAAAGACCCAGTACTTC. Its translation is CASSLWGGEKTQYF.

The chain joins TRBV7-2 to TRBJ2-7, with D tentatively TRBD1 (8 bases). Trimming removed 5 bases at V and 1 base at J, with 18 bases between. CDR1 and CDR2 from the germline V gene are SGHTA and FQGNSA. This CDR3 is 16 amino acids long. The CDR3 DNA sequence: TGTGCCAGCAGCCCCCCCACAGGGGGGGGTTCCTACGAGCAGTACTTC. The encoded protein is CASSPPTGGGSYEQYF.

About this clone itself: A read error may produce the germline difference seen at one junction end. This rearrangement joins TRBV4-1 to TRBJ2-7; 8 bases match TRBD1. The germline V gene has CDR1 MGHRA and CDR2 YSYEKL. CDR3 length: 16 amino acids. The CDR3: CASSQDWDRWSYEQYF. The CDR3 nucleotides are TGTGCCAGCAGCCAAGATTGGGACAGGTGGTCCTACGAGCAGTACTTC.

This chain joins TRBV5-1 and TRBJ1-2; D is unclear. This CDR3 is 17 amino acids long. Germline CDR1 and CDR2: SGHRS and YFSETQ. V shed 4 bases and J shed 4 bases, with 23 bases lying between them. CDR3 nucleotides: TGCGCCAGCAGCCAAGACCAAGTAGGGAGGGCTGTCTATGGCTACACCTTC. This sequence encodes CASSQDQVGRAVYGYTF.

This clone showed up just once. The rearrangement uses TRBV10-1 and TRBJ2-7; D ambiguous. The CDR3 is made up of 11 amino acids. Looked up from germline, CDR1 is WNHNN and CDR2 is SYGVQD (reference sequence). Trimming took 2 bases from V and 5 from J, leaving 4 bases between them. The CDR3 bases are TGCGCCAGCAGTGAGCGCGACGAGCAGTACTTC. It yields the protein CASSERDEQYF.

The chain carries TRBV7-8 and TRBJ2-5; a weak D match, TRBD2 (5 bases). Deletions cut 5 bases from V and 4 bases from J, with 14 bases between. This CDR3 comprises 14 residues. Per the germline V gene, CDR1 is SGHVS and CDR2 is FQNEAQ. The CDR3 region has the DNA TGTGCCAGCAGCGGGCCGGGAATATTAGAGACCCAGTACTTC. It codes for CASSGPGILETQYF. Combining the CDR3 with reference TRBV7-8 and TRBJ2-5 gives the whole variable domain GAGVSQSPRYKVAKRGQDVALRCDPISGHVSLFWYQQALGQGPEFLTYFQNEAQLDKSGLPSDRFFAERPEGSVSTLKIQRTQQEDSAVYLCASSGPGILETQYFGPGTRLLVL.

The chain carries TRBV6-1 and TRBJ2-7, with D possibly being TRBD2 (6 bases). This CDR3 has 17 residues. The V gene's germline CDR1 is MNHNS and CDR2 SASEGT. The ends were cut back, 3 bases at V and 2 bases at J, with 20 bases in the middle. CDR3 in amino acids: CASSDPPGRLIPYEQYF. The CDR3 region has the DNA TGTGCCAGCAGTGATCCCCCGGGGAGGTTGATACCCTACGAGCAGTACTTC.

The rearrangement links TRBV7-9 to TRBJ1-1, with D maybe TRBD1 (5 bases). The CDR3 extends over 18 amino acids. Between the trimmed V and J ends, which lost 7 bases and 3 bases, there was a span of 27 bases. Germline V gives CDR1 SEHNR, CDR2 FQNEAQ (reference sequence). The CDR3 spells CASTPQTGTAGPDTEAFF. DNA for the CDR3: TGTGCCAGCACACCTCAAACCGGGACCGCGGGCCCCGACACTGAAGCTTTCTTT.